These 3 T cell receptor beta chains came from one sample sequenced in a study of OX40 agonist ivuxolimab in advanced cancers. Using immunoSEQ multiplex PCR, the repertoire was profiled, and TCRdb retains in-frame clones only, with some absent. The sample includes about 25,000 clones, approximately 81% seen only once; the top ten take around 24%. The specimen was CD4+ or CD8+ T cells sorted from blood, collected in a trial of the OX40 agonist ivuxolimab. These receptors were obtained from an adult with an advanced solid tumor such as melanoma, head and neck, liver or kidney cancer.

In nucleotides, the CDR3 is TGTGCCAGCAGTTCAAGACTGGGACAGCAGAACACTGAAGCTTTCTTT. Protein: CASSSRLGQQNTEAFF. The V call is TRBV6-5, the J call TRBJ1-1; 7 bases line up with TRBD1. J lost 1 base, V lost 4 bases, and 9 bases had no gene match. CDR1 MNHEY and CDR2 SVGAGI come from the germline V gene. This CDR3 region has 16 residues.

J is TRBJ2-1 and V is TRBV9, with 10 positions matching TRBD1. V was clipped by 4 bases and J by 8 bases; unmatched bases: 6. Germline loops: CDR1 SGDLS, CDR2 YYNGEE. The CDR3 sequence is 14 residues long. The chain's CDR3 is CASSFRTGGYEQFF. The CDR3 nucleotides read TGTGCCAGCAGCTTTCGGACAGGGGGTTATGAGCAGTTCTTC.

This chain uses TRBV15 with TRBJ2-7; D is perhaps TRBD2 (6 bases). Between the trimmed V and J ends, which lost 0 bases and 4 bases, there was a span of 10 bases. The germline V gene encodes CDR1 LNHNV and CDR2 YYDKDF (reference sequence). This CDR3 has 14 residues. The chain's CDR3 is CATSRDAGSYEQYF. The CDR3 region has the DNA TGTGCCACCAGCAGAGACGCGGGGTCGTACGAGCAGTACTTC.